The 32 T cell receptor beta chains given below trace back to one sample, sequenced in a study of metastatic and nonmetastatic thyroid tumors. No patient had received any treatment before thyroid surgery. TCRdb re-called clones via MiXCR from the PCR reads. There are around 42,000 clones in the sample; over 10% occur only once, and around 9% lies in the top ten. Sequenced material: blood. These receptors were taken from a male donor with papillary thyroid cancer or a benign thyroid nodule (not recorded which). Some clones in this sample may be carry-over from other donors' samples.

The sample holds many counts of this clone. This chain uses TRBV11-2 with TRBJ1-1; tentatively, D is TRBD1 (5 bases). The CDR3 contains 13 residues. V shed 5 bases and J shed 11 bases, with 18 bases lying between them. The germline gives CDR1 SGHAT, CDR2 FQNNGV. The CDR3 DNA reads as TGTGCCAGCAGCCGGGACTCCCCTCAAGTGGCTTTCTTT. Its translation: CASSRDSPQVAFF.

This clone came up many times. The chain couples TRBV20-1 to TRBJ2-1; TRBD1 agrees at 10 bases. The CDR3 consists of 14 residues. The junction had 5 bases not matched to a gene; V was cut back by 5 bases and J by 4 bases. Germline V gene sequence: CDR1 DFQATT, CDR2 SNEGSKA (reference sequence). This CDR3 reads CSAPGTGAYNEQFF. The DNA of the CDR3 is TGCAGTGCTCCCGGGACAGGGGCTTACAATGAGCAGTTCTTC.

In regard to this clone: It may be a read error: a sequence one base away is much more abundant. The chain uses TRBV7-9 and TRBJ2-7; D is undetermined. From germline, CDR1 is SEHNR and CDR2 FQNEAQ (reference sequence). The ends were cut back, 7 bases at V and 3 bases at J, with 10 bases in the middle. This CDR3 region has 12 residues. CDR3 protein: CASISDRYEQYF. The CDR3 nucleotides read TGTGCCAGCATCTCGGACCGCTACGAGCAGTACTTC.

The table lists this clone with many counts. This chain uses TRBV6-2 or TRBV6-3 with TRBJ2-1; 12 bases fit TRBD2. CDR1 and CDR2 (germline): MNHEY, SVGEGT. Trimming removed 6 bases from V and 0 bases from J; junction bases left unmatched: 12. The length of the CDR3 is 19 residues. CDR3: CASRVSGLAGPSSYNEQFF. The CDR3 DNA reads TGTGCCAGCAGGGTTTCGGGACTAGCGGGCCCGAGCTCCTACAATGAGCAGTTCTTC.

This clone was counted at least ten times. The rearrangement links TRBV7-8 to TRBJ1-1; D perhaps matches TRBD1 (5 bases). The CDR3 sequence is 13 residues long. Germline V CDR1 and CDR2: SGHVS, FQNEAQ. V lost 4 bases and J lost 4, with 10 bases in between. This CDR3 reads CASSYSGGTEAFF. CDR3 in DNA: TGTGCCAGCAGCTATTCTGGGGGCACTGAAGCTTTCTTT.

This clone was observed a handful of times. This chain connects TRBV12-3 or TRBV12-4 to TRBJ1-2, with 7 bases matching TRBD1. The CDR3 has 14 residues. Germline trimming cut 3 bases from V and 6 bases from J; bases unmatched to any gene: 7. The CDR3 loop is CASSFTGVLNGYTF. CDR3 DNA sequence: TGTGCCAGCAGTTTTACAGGGGTCTTGAATGGCTACACCTTC.

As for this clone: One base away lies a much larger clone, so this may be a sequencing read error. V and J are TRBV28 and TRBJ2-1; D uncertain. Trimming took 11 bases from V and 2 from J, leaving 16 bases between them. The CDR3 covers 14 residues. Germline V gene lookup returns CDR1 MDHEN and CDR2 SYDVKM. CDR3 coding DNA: TGTGCCGCTGGCGAGGCTAGTCCCTACAATGAGCAGTTCTTC. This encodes CAAGEASPYNEQFF.

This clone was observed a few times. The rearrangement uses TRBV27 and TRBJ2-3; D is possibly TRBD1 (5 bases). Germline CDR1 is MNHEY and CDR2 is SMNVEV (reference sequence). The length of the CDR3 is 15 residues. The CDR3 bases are TGTGAAAGCAGTTTGACAGACACTACAATCGATACGCAGTATTTT. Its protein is CESSLTDTTIDTQYF.

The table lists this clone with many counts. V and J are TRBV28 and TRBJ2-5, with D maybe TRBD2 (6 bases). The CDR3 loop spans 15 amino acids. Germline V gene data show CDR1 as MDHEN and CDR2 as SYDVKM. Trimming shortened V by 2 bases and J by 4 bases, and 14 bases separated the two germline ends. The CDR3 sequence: CASSLRGGRGETQYF. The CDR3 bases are TGTGCCAGCAGTTTACGAGGAGGGCGGGGAGAGACCCAGTACTTC. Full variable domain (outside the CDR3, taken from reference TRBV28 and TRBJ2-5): DVKVTQSSRYLVKRTGEKVFLECVQDMDHENMFWYRQDPGLGLRLIYFSYDVKMKEKGDIPEGYSVSREKKERFSLILESASTNQTSMYLCASSLRGGRGETQYFGPGTRLLVL.

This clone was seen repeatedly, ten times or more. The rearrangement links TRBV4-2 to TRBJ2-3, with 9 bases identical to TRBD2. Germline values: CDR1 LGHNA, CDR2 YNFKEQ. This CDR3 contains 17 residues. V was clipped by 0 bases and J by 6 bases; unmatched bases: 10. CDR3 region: CASSQEGSGSGGDTQYF. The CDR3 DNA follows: TGTGCCAGCAGCCAAGAGGGTAGCGGGAGTGGTGGGGATACGCAGTATTTT.

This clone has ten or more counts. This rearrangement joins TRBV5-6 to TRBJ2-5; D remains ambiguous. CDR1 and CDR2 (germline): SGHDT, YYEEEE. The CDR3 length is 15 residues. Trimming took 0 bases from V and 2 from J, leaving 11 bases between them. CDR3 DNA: TGTGCCAGCAGCTTGGCATCAGGACGTCAAGAGACCCAGTACTTC. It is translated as CASSLASGRQETQYF.

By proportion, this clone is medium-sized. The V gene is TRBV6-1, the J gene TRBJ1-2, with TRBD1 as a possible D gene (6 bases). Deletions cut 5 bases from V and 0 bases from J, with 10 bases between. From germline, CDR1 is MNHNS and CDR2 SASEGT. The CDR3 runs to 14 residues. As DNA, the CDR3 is TGTGCCAGCAGTAGACAGGACTCTAACTATGGCTACACCTTC. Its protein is CASSRQDSNYGYTF.

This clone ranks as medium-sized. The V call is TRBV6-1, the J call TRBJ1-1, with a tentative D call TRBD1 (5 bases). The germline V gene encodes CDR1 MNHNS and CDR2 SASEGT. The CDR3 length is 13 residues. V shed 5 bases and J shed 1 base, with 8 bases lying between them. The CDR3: CASSLQENTEAFF. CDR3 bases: TGTGCCAGCAGTCTACAGGAGAACACTGAAGCTTTCTTT.

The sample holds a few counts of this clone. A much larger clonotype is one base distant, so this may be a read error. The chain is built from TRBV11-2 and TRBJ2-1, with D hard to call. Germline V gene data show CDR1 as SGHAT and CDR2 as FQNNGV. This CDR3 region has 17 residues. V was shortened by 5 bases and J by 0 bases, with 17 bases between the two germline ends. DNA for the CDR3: TGTGCCAGCAGCCCTTGGAACTGGTACTACTCCTACAATGAGCAGTTCTTC. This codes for CASSPWNWYYSYNEQFF.

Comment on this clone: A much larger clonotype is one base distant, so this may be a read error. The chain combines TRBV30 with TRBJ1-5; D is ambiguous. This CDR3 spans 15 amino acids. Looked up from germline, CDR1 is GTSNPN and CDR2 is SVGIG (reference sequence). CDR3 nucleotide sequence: TGTGCCTGGAGTGCGAGGACGGAAGGCAATCAGTCCCAGCATTTT. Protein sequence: CAWSARTEGNQSQHF.

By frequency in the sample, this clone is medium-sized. CDR3 sequence reads: CASHGYGEAFF. CDR3 DNA sequence: TGTGCCAGCCACGGTTATGGTGAAGCTTTCTTT. The chain is built from TRBV6-2 or TRBV6-3 and TRBJ1-1; D not certain. Trimming removed 8 bases at V and 7 bases at J, with 11 bases between. The CDR3 sequence is 11 residues long. Germline loops: CDR1 MNHEY, CDR2 SVGEGT.

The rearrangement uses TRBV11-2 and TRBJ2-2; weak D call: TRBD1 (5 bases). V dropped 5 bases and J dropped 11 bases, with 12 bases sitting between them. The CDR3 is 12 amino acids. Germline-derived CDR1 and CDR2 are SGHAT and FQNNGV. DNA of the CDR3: TGTGCCAGCAGCCTCACAGGTTCCGAGCTGTTTTTT. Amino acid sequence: CASSLTGSELFF.

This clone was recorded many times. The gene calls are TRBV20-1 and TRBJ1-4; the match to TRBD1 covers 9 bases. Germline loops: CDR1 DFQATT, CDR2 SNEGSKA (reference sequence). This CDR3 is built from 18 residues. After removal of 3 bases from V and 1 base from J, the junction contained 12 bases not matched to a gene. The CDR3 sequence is CSARIGGQGRVTNEKLFF. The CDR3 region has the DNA TGCAGTGCTAGGATCGGGGGACAGGGACGTGTAACTAATGAAAAACTGTTTTTT.

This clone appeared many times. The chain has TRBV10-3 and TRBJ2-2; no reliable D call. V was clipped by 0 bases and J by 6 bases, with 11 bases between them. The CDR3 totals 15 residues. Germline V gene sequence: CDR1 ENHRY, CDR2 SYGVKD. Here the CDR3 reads CAISESMDGAGELFF. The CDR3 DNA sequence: TGTGCCATCAGTGAGTCGATGGACGGTGCCGGGGAGCTGTTTTTT.

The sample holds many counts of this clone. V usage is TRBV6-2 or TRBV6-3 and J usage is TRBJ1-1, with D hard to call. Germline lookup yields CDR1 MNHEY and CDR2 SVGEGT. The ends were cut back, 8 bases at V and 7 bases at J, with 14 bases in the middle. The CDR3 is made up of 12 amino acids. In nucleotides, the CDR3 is TGTGCCAGCGGCCAATTCAGCTATGAAGCTTTCTTT. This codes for CASGQFSYEAFF.

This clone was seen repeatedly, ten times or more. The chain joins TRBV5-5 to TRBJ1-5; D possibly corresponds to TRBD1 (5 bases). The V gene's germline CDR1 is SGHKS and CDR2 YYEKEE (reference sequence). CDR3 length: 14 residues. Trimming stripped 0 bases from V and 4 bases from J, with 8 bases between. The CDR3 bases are TGTGCCAGCAGCTTGGGCAGGGAAAATCAGCCCCAGCATTTT. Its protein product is CASSLGRENQPQHF.

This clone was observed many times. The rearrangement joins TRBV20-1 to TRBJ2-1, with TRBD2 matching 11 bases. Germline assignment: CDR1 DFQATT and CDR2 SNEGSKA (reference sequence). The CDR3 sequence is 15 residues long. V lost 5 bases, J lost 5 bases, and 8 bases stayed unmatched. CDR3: CSAQTGLAGNNEQFF. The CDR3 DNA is TGCAGTGCTCAAACCGGACTAGCGGGCAACAATGAGCAGTTCTTC.

CDR3 bases: TGCGCCAGCAGCTTGGATGTCGCTACCAAAAACATTCAGTACTTC. Its translation: CASSLDVATKNIQYF. The chain combines TRBV5-1 with TRBJ2-4; D gene uncertain. Trimming took 0 bases from V and 2 from J, leaving 9 bases between them. CDR1 SGHRS and CDR2 YFSETQ come from the germline V gene. The CDR3 totals 15 residues. The variable domain in full, with the rest retrieved from reference TRBV5-1 and TRBJ2-4, is KAGVTQTPRYLIKTRGQQVTLSCSPISGHRSVSWYQQTPGQGLQFLFEYFSETQRNKGNFPGRFSGRQFSNSRSEMNVSTLELGDSALYLCASSLDVATKNIQYFGAGTRLSVL.

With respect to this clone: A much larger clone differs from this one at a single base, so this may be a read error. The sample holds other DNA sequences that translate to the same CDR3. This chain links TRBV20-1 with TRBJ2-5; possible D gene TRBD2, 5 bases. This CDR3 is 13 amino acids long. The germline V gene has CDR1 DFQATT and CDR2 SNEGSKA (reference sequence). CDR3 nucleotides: TGCAGTGCTTCGGCGGGCGGTAGCGAGACACAGTACTTC. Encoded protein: CSASAGGSETQYF.

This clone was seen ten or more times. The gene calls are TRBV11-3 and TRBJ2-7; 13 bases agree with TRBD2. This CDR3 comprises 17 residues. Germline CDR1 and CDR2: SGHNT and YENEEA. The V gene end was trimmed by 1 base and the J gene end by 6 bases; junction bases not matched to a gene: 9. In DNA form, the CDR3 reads TGTGCCAGCAGCTTAGGAGGACTAGCGGGAGAGCGGTCCGAGCAGTACTTC. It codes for CASSLGGLAGERSEQYF.

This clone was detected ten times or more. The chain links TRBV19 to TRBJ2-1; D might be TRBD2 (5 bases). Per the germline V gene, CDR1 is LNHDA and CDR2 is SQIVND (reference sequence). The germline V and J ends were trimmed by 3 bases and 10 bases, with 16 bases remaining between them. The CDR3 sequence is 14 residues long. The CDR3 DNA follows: TGTGCCAGTAGTATCCAAGACGGGAAGAGAGAGCAGTTCTTC. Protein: CASSIQDGKREQFF.

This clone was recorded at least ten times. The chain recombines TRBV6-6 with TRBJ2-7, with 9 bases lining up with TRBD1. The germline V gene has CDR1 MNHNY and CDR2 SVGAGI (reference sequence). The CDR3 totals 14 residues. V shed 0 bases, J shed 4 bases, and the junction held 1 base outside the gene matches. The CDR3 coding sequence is TGTGCCAGCAGTTACTCGACAGGGGGTTACGAGCAGTACTTC. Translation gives CASSYSTGGYEQYF.

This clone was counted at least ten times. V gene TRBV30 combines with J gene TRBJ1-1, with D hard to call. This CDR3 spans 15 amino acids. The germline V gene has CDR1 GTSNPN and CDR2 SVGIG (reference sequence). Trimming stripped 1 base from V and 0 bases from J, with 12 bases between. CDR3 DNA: TGTGCCTGGAGTGATGGCTCGTTCATGAACACTGAAGCTTTCTTT. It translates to CAWSDGSFMNTEAFF.

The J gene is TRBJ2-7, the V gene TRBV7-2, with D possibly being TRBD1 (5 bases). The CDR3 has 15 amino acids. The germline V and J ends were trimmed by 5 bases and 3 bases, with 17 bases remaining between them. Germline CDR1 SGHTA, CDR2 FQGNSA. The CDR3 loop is CASSPGPQGLYEQYF. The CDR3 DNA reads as TGTGCCAGCAGCCCAGGACCCCAGGGCCTCTACGAGCAGTACTTC.

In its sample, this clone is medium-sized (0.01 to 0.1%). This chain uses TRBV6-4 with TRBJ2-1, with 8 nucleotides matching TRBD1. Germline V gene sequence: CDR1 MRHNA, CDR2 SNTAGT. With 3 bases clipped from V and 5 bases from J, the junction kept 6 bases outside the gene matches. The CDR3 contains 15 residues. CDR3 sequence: CASSEGQGWDNEQFF. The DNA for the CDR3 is TGTGCCAGCAGTGAAGGACAGGGATGGGACAATGAGCAGTTCTTC.

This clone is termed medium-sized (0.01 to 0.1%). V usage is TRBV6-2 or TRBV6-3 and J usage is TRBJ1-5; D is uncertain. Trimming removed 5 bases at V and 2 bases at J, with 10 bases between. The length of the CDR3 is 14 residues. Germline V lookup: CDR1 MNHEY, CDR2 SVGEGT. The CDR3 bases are TGTGCCAGCAGTCCCCCGTGGGGCAATCAGCCCCAGCATTTT. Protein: CASSPPWGNQPQHF.

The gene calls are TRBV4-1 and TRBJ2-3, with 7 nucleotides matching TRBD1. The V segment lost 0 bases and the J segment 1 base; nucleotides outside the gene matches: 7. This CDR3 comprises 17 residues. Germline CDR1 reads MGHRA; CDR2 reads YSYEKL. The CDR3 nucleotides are TGCGCCAGCAGCCAAGACACAGGGGAATTCGGCACAGATACGCAGTATTTT. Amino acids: CASSQDTGEFGTDTQYF.